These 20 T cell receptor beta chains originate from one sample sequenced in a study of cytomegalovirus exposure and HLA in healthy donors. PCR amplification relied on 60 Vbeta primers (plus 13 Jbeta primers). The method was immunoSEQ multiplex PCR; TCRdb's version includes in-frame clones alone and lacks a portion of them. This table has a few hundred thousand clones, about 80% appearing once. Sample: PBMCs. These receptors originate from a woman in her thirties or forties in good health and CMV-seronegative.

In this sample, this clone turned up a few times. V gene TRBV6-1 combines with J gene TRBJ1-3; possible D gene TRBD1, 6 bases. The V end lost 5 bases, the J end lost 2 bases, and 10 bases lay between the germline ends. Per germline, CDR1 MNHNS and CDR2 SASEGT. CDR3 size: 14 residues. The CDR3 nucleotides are TGTGCCAGCAGTCTACAGGGACCTGGAAACACCATATATTTT. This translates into CASSLQGPGNTIYF.

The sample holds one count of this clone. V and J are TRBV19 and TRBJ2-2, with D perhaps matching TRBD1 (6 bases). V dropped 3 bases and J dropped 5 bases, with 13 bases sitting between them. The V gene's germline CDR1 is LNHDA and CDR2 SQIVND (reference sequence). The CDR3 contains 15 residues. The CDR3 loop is CASSIRDIPTGELFF. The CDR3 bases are TGTGCCAGTAGTATTAGGGACATCCCGACCGGGGAGCTGTTTTTT.

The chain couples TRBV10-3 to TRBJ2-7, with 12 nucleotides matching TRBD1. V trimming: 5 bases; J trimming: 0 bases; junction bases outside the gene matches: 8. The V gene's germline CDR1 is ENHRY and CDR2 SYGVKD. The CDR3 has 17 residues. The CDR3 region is CAISRGQGAGSSYEQYF. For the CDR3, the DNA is TGTGCCATCAGTAGGGGACAGGGGGCGGGAAGCTCCTACGAGCAGTACTTC.

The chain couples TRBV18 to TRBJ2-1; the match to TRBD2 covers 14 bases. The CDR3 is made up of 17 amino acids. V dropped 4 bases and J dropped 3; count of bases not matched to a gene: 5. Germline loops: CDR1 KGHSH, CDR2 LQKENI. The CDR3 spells CASSLWTSGGIYNEQFF. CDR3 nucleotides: TGTGCCAGCTCACTTTGGACTAGCGGGGGGATCTACAATGAGCAGTTCTTC.

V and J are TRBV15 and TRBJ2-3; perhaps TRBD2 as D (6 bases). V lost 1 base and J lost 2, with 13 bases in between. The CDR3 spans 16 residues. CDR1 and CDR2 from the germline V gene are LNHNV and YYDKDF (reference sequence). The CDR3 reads CATSRGRGTTTDTQYF. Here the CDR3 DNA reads TGTGCCACCAGCAGAGGTCGGGGGACGACCACAGATACGCAGTATTTT.

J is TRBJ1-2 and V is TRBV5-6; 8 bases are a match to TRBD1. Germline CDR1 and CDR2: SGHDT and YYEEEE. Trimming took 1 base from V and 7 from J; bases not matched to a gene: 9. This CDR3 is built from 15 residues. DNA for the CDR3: TGTGCCAGCAGCTTGTCGGGTTCAGGGGGCAGTGGCTACACCTTC. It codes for CASSLSGSGGSGYTF.

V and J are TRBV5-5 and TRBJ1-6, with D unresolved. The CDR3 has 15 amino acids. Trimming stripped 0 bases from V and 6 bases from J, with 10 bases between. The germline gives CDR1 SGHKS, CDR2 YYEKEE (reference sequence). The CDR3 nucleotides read TGTGCCAGCAGCTTGGCCGGGTCTACTAATTCACCCCTCCACTTT. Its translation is CASSLAGSTNSPLHF.

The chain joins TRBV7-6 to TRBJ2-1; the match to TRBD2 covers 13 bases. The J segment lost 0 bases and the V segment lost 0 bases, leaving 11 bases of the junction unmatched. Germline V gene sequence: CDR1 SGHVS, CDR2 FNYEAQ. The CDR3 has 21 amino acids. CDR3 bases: TGTGCCAGCAGCTTAGCTCCTAGACTAGCGGGGGGTCAAAGCTCCTACAATGAGCAGTTCTTC. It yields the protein CASSLAPRLAGGQSSYNEQFF.

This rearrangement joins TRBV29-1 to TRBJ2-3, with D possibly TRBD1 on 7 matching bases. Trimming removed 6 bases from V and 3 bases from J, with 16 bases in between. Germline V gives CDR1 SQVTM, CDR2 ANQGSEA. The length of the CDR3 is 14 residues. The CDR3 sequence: CSVRGRGDTDTQYF. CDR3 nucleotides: TGCAGCGTGCGGGGCAGGGGGGATACAGATACGCAGTATTTT.

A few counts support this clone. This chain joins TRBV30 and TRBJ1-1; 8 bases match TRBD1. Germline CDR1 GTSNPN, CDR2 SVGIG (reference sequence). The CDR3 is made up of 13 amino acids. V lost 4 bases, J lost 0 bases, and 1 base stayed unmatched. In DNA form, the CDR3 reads TGTGCCTGGACAGGGGGCATGAACACTGAAGCTTTCTTT. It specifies CAWTGGMNTEAFF. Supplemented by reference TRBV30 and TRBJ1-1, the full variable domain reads SQTIHQWPATLVQPVGSPLSLECTVEGTSNPNLYWYRQAAGRGLQLLFYSVGIGQISSEVPQNLSASRPQDRQFILSSKKLLLSDSGFYLCAWTGGMNTEAFFGQGTRLTVV.

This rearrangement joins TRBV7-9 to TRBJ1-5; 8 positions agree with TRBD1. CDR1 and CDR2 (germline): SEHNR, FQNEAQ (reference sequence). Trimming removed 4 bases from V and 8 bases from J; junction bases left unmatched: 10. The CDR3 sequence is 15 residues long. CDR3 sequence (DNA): TGTGCCAGCAGCTCCTACCAGGGGGCCCAGGAGCCCCAGCATTTT. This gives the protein CASSSYQGAQEPQHF.

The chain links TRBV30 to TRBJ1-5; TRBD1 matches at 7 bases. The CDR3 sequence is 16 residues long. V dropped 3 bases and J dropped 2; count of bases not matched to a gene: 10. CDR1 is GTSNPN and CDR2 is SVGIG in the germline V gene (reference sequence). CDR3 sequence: CAWSEAETGRNQPQHF. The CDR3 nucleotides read TGTGCCTGGAGCGAAGCAGAGACAGGGCGCAATCAGCCCCAGCATTTT.

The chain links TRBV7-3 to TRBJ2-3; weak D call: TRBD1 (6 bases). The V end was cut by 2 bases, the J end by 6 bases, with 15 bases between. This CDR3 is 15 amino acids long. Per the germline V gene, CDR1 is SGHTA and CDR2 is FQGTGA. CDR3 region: CASSLGGDAVDTQYF. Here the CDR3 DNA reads TGTGCCAGCAGCTTAGGGGGCGACGCCGTGGATACGCAGTATTTT.

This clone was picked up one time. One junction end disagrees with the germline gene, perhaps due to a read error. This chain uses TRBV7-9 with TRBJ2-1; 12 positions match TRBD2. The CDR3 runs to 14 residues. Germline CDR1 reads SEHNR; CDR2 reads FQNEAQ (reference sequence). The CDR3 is CASSLAGGHNEQFF. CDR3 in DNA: TGTGCCAGCAGCCTAGCGGGGGGGCACAATGAGCAGTTCTTC. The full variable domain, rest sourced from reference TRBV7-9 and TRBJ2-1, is DTGVSQNPRHKITKRGQNVTFRCDPISEHNRLYWYRQTLGQGPEFLTYFQNEAQLEKSRLLSDRFSAERPKGSFSTLEIQRTEQGDSAMYLCASSLAGGHNEQFFGPGTRLTVL.

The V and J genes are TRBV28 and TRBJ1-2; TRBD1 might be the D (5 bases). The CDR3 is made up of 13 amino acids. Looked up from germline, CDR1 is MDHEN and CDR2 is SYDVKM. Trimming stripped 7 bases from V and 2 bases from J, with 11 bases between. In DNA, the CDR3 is TGTGCCAGCACCATTCGGGGGAACTATGGCTACACCTTC. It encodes CASTIRGNYGYTF.

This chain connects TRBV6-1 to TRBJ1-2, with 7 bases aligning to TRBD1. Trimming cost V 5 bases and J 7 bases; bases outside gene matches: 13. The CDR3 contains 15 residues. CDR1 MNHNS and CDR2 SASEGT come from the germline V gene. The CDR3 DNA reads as TGTGCCAGCAGTTCCACCTTCGGACAGGCTAGTGGCTACACCTTC. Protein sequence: CASSSTFGQASGYTF.

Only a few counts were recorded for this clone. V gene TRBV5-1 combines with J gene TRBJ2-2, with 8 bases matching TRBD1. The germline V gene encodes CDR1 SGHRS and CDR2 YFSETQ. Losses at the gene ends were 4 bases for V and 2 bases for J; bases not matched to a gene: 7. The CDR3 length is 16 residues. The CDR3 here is CASSVQGVGNTGELFF. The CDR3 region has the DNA TGCGCCAGCAGCGTACAGGGGGTTGGTAACACCGGGGAGCTGTTTTTT.

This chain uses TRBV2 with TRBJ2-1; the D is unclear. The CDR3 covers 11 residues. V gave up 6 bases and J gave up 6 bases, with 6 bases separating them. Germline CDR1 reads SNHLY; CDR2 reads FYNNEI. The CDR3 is CASRSTNEQFF. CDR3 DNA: TGTGCCAGCAGGAGTACCAATGAGCAGTTCTTC.

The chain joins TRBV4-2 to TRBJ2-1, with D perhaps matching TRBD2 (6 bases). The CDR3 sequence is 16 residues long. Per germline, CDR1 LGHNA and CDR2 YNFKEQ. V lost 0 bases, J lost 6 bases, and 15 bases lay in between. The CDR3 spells CASSQDGLFSVNEQFF. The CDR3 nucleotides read TGTGCCAGCAGCCAAGATGGACTATTCTCGGTCAATGAGCAGTTCTTC.

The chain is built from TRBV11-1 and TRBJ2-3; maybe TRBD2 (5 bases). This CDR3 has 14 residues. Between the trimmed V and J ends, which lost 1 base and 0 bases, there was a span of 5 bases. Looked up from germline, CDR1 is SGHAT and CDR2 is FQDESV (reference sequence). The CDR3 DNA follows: TGTGCCAGCAGCTTAGGACTAAGCACAGATACGCAGTATTTT. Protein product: CASSLGLSTDTQYF.